The table lists the clone carrying this T cell receptor (beta chain) with many counts. The authors prepared the TCRbeta library with unique molecular identifiers. One entry per CDR3 protein, called by TCRdb with MiXCR from the PCR reads. The top ten clones hold 5% to 7% of a sample with about 260,000 distinct CDR3 sequences, just under 8.5% of them seen once. The sample belongs to a study of T-cell reconstitution after alpha-beta-depleted transplantation in children. The CDR3 length is 15 residues. V trimming: 4 bases; J trimming: 4 bases; junction bases outside the gene matches: 2. CDR1 MDHEN and CDR2 SYDVKM come from the germline V gene.

Here the sequenced sample was PBMCs, mostly from graft donor cells, taken 180 days after TCRalphabeta/CD19-depleted stem cell transplant. The chain couples TRBV28 to TRBJ2-6; 9 bases match TRBD2. This clonotype was sampled from a male patient younger than 18 who had a stem cell transplant for acute lymphoblastic leukemia, so the T cells may come from the graft donor. CDR3 region: CASSSSGAGANVLTF. The CDR3 DNA reads as TGTGCCAGCAGTTCTAGCGGGGCGGGGGCCAACGTCCTGACTTTC.